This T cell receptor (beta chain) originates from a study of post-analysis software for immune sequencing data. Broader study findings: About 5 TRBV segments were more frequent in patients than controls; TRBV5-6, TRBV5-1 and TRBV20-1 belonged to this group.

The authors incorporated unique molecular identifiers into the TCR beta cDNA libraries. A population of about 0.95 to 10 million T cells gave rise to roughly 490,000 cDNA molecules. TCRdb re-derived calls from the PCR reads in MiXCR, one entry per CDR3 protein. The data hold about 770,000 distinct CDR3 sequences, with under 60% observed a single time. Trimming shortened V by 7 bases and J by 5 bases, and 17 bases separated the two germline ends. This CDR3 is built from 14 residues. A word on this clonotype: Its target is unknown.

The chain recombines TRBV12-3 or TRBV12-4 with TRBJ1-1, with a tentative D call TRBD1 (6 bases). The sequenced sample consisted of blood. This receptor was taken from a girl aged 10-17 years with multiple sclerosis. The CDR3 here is CASTRMGGWTEAFF. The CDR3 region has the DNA TGTGCCAGCACCCGTATGGGGGGCTGGACTGAAGCTTTCTTT.